This T cell receptor beta chain was identified in a study of beta chain features in type 1 diabetes. A CD45RO/CCR7/CD25/CD127/CD95/CD27 panel sorted naive, central memory, regulatory and stem cell-like memory CD4+ cells. In all sorted populations, purity surpassed 98%. This clone occurred a few times. As yet, its antigen is unknown. V gave up 4 bases and J gave up 5 bases; unmatched junction bases: 8. There are 14 residues in the CDR3. In germline, CDR1 is SGHTA, CDR2 FQGTGA. Of the isolated RNA, all was reverse transcribed, and so the sequenced material was expressed TCRB transcripts. This table comes from immunoSEQ multiplex PCR, and its TCRdb copy is limited to in-frame clones, with some not included. The sample includes 850,000 to 900,000 clones, 15% to 20% of them seen just once. Findings and limits, study-wide: Moderate but significant shortening of TCRB CDR3s was recorded in all four CD4+ subsets from Type 1 diabetes patients. Sampled from patients, naive, central memory and Treg TCRB repertoires appeared more similar than those sampled from healthy donors.

This receptor was taken from a woman between 18 and 29 years old in good health. The rearrangement links TRBV7-3 to TRBJ2-7, with 7 bases matching TRBD1. Sequenced sample: naive CD4+ T cells from blood. In DNA form, the CDR3 reads TGTGCCAGCAGCTCTCGACAGGGTCTCCACGAGCAGTACTTC. The encoded protein is CASSSRQGLHEQYF. Drawing the rest from reference TRBV7-3 and TRBJ2-7, the complete variable domain is GAGVSQTPSNKVTEKGKYVELRCDPISGHTALYWYRQSLGQGPEFLIYFQGTGAADDSGLPNDRFFAVRPEGSVSTLKIQRTERGDSAVYLCASSSRQGLHEQYFGPGTRLTVT.